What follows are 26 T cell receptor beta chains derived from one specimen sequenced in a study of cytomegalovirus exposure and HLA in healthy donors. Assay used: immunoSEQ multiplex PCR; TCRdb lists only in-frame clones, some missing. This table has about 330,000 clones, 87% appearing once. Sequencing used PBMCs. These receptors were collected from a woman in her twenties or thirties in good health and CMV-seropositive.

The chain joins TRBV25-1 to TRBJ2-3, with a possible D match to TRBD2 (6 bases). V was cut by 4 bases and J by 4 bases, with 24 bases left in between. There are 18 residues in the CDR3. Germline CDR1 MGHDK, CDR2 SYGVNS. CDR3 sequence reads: CASSVEAGGNMRADTQYF. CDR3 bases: TGTGCCAGCAGTGTCGAAGCGGGTGGAAACATGCGGGCAGATACGCAGTATTTT.

CDR3 DNA sequence: TGTGCCAGCAGCAAAAACTGGAACACTGAAGCTTTCTTT. It specifies CASSKNWNTEAFF. The chain recombines TRBV7-2 with TRBJ1-1; D gene ambiguous. The ends were cut back, 5 bases at V and 1 base at J, with 8 bases in the middle. The CDR3 contains 13 residues. Germline CDR1 reads SGHTA; CDR2 reads FQGNSA.

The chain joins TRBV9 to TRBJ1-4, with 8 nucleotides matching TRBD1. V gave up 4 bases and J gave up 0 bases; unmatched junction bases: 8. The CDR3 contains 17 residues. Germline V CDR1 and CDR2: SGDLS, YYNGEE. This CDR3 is CASSPRDRFATNEKLFF. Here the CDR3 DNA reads TGTGCCAGCAGCCCCCGGGACAGGTTTGCAACTAATGAAAAACTGTTTTTT.

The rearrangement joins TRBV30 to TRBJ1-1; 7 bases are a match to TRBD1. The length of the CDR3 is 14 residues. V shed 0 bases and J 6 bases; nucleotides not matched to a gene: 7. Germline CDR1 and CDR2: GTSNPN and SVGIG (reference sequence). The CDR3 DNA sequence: TGTGCCTGGAGTGTAAAGGGGGCGGAGGCTGAAGCTTTCTTT. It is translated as CAWSVKGAEAEAFF.

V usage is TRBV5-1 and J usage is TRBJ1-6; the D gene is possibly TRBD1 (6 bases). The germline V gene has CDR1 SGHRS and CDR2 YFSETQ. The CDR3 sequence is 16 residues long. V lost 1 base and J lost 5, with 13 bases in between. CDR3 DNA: TGCGCCAGCAGCTTGATGGGGGGACAAAATAATTCACCCCTCCACTTT. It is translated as CASSLMGGQNNSPLHF. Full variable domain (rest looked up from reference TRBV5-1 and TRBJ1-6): KAGVTQTPRYLIKTRGQQVTLSCSPISGHRSVSWYQQTPGQGLQFLFEYFSETQRNKGNFPGRFSGRQFSNSRSEMNVSTLELGDSALYLCASSLMGGQNNSPLHFGNGTRLTVT.

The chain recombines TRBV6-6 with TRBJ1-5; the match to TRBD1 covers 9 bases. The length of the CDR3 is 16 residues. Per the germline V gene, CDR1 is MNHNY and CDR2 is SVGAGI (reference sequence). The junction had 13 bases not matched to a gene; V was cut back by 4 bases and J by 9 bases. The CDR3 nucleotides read TGTGCCAGCAGTTTCGGGACGGGACAGGGTGGGGGGCCCCAGCATTTT. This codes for CASSFGTGQGGGPQHF.

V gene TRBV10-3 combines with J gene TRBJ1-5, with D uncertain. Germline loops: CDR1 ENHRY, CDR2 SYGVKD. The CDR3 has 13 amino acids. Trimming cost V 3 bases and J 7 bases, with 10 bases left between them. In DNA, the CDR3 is TGTGCCATCAGTGACGGGCCGCGACAGCCCCAGCATTTT. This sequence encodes CAISDGPRQPQHF.

The CDR3: CASSLSGLLRDRFEDEQFF. CDR3 nucleotide sequence: TGCGCCAGCAGCCTTTCGGGCCTATTGCGGGACAGGTTCGAAGATGAGCAGTTCTTC. V and J are TRBV5-1 and TRBJ2-1; TRBD1 aligns across 8 bases. J was trimmed by 8 bases and V by 4 bases; bases with no gene match: 23. There are 19 residues in the CDR3. CDR1 SGHRS and CDR2 YFSETQ come from the germline V gene.

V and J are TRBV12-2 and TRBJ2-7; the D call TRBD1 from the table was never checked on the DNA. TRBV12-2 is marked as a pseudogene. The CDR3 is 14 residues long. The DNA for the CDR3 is TGTGCAAGTCGCCCGAGGACAGGGAACTACGAGCAGTACTTC. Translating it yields CASRPRTGNYEQYF.

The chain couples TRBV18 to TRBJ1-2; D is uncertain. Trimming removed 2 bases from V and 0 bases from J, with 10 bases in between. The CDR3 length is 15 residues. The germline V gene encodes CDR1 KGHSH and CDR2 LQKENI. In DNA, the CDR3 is TGTGCCAGCTCACCATATAAATCCCCTAACTATGGCTACACCTTC. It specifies CASSPYKSPNYGYTF.

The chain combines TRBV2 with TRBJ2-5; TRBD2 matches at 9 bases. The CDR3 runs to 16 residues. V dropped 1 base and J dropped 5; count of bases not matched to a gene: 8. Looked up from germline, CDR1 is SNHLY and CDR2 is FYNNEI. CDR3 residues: CASSEGLAGLGETQYF. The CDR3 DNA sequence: TGTGCCAGCAGTGAAGGCCTAGCGGGGCTAGGGGAGACCCAGTACTTC. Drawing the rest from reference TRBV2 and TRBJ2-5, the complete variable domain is EPEVTQTPSHQVTQMGQEVILRCVPISNHLYFYWYRQILGQKVEFLVSFYNNEISEKSEIFDDQFSVERPDGSNFTLKIRSTKLEDSAMYFCASSEGLAGLGETQYFGPGTRLLVL.

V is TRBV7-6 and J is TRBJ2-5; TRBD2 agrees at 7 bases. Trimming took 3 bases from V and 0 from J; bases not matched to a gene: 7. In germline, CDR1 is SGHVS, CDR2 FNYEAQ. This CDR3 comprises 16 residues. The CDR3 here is CASSFDPLANQETQYF. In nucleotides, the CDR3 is TGTGCCAGCAGCTTTGATCCACTAGCGAACCAAGAGACCCAGTACTTC. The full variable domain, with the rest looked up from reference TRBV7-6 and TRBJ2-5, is GAGVSQSPRYKVTKRGQDVALRCDPISGHVSLYWYRQALGQGPEFLTYFNYEAQQDKSGLPNDRFSAERPEGSISTLTIQRTEQRDSAMYRCASSFDPLANQETQYFGPGTRLLVL.

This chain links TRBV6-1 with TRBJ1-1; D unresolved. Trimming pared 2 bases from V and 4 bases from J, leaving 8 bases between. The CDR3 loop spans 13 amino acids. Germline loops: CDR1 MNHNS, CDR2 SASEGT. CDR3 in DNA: TGTGCCAGCAGTGAAAGTAGCGGCACTGAAGCTTTCTTT. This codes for CASSESSGTEAFF.

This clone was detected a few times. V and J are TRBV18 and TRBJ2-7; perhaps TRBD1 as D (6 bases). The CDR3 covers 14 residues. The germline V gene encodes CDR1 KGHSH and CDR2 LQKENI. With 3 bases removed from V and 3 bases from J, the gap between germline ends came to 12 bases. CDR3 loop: CASSPQGDNYEQYF. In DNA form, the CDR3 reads TGTGCCAGCTCACCCCAAGGGGACAACTACGAGCAGTACTTC.

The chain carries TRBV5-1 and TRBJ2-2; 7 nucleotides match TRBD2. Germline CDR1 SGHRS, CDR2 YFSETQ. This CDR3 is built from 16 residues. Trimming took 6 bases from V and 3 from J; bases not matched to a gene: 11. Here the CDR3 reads CASIWGGAVDTGELFF. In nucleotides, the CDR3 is TGCGCCAGCATATGGGGGGGAGCTGTGGACACCGGGGAGCTGTTTTTT.

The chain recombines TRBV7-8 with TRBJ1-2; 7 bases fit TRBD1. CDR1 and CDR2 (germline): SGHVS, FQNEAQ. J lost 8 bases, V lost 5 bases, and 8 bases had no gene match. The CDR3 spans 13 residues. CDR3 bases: TGTGCCAGCAGCATGGACAGGTCTTCCGGCTACACCTTC. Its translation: CASSMDRSSGYTF.

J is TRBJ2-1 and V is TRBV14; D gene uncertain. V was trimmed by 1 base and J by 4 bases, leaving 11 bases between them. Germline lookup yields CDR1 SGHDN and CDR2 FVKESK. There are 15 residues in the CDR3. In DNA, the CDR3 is TGTGCCAGCAGCCAAGGCTGGGCGATGTACAATGAGCAGTTCTTC. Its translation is CASSQGWAMYNEQFF.

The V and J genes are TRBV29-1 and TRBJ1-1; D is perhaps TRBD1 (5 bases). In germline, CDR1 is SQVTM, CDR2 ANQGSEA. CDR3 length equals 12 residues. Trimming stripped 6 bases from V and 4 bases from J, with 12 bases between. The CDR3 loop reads CSVEPDTTEAFF. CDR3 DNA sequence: TGCAGCGTCGAACCGGACACCACTGAAGCTTTCTTT.

CDR3 residues: CASSLPGTSIEQFF. In DNA, the CDR3 is TGTGCCAGCAGCTTACCCGGGACTAGCATTGAGCAGTTCTTC. The chain combines TRBV7-9 with TRBJ2-1, with TRBD2 matching 9 bases. This CDR3 contains 14 residues. Germline V CDR1 and CDR2: SEHNR, FQNEAQ (reference sequence). V lost 2 bases to trimming and J lost 9 bases; unmatched junction nucleotides: 5.

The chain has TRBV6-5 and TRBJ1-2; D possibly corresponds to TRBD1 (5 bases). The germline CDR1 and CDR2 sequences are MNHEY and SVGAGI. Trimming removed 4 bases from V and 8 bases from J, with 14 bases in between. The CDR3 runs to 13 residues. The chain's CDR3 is CASSFSGRVGYTF. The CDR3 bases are TGTGCCAGCAGTTTCTCAGGGAGGGTAGGCTACACCTTC.

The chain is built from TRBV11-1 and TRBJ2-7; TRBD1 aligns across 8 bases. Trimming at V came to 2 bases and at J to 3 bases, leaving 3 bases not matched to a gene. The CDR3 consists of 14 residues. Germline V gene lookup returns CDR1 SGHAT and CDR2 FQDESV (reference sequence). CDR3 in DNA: TGTGCCAGCAGCTTATACGGACAGGGCTACGAGCAGTACTTC. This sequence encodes CASSLYGQGYEQYF.

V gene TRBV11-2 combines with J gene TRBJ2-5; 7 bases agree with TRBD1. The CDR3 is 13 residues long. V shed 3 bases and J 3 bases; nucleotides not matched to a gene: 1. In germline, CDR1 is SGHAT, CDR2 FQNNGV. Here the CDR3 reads CASSFTGEETQYF. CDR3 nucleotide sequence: TGTGCCAGCAGCTTCACAGGGGAAGAGACCCAGTACTTC.

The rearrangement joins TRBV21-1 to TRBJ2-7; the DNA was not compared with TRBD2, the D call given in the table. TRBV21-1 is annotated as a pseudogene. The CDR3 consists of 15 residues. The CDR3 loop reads CASSKAAGLSYEQYF. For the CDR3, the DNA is TGTGCCAGCAGCAAAGCCGCGGGACTCTCCTACGAGCAGTACTTC.

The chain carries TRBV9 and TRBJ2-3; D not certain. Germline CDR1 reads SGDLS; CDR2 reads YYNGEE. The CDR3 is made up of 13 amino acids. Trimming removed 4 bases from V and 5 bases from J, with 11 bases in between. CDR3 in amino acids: CASSSGVGDTQYF. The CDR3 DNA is TGTGCCAGCAGCTCAGGCGTTGGAGATACGCAGTATTTT.

The DNA of the CDR3 is TGTGCCAGCAGTTACTCGGGAACGAAGCGTGAAGCTTTCTTT. This encodes CASSYSGTKREAFF. The chain recombines TRBV6-5 with TRBJ1-1; no firm D call. CDR1 MNHEY and CDR2 SVGAGI come from the germline V gene. Trimming cost V 0 bases and J 7 bases, with 12 bases left between them. The CDR3 runs to 14 residues.

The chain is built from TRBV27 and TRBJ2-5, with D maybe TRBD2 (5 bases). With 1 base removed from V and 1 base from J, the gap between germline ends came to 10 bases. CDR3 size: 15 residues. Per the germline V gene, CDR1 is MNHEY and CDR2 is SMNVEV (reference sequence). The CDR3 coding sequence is TGTGCCAGCAGTTTATACGAGGGATTCCAAGAGACCCAGTACTTC. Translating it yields CASSLYEGFQETQYF.